This is a list of T cell receptor beta chains from one sample in a study of cytomegalovirus exposure and HLA in healthy donors. Profiling relied on immunoSEQ multiplex PCR, and the TCRdb table lists in-frame clones only, not all of them. The sample lists around 130,000 clones, nearly 90% occurring once. The sample was PBMCs. These receptors originate from a woman between 40 and 55 years old in good health and CMV-seronegative. The CDR3 runs from the conserved cysteine through the conserved F or W. The order of the fields is D gene, J gene, V gene, clone size, CDR3 DNA, CDR3 protein. The D gene is left open where the match is weak. A row's size may be missing; if present it is once, few, many or a size class.

NA,TRBJ1-1,TRBV14,NA,TGTGCCAGCAGGGCAGGGATCAGGAACACTGAAGCTTTCTTT,CASRAGIRNTEAFF
TRBD2,TRBJ2-3,TRBV7-2,NA,TGTGCCAGCAGCCTTGGGACTAGCGGGAGTGTAACAGATACGCAGTATTTT,CASSLGTSGSVTDTQYF
TRBD1,TRBJ1-5,TRBV5-1,once,TGCGCCAGCAGCCCCGGACAGGGAGGAGGCAATCAGCCCCAGCATTTT,CASSPGQGGGNQPQHF
NA,TRBJ2-7,TRBV28,NA,TGTGCCAGCAGTCCCTCGACAAACGATTACGAGCAGTACTTC,CASSPSTNDYEQYF
NA,TRBJ2-3,TRBV7-9,NA,TGTGCCAGCAGCCTAGCAGGGTGGGGGGCAGATACGCAGTATTTT,CASSLAGWGADTQYF
NA,TRBJ2-7,TRBV7-9,NA,TGTGCCAGCAGCCCTTGGACTGACTCCTACGAGCAGTACTTC,CASSPWTDSYEQYF
NA,TRBJ2-3,TRBV7-3,NA,TGTGCCAGCAGCGCAGGAGGAACGAGCACAGATACGCAGTATTTT,CASSAGGTSTDTQYF
NA,TRBJ2-2,TRBV10-3,once,TGTGCCATCAGTGAGCAGGGGACCGGGGAGCTGTTTTTT,CAISEQGTGELFF
TRBD2,TRBJ2-6,TRBV7-3,NA,TGTGCCAGCAGCTTGACGGGGGGCTCTGGGGCCAACGTCCTGACTTTC,CASSLTGGSGANVLTF
NA,TRBJ1-1,TRBV28,NA,TGTGCCAGCAGTCCCGCTTTTTACAGGAACACTGAAGCTTTCTTT,CASSPAFYRNTEAFF
TRBD1,TRBJ1-5,TRBV19,NA,TGTGCCAGTAGTATAGGCGGGGTTGGAGGGGGCGCGATCCAGCCCCAGCATTTT,CASSIGGVGGGAIQPQHF
NA,TRBJ2-1,TRBV7-6,NA,TGTGCCAGCAGCTTAGAAGTGGGGGGTCTCCATGAGCAGTTCTTC,CASSLEVGGLHEQFF
TRBD2,TRBJ2-5,TRBV11-3,once,TGTGCCAGCAGCCCCGGACTAGCGGGACATGAGACCCAGTACTTC,CASSPGLAGHETQYF
TRBD1,TRBJ2-2,TRBV7-2,NA,TGTGCCAGCACCCCCCGGACAGGGAACACCGGGGAGCTGTTTTTT,CASTPRTGNTGELFF
NA,TRBJ2-5,TRBV9,NA,TGTGCCAGCAGCGTCAGGGGACAAGAGACCCAGTACTTC,CASSVRGQETQYF
NA,TRBJ1-6,TRBV4-1,NA,TGCGCCAGCAGCCAAGATCCCCAGGATCTCTATAATTCACCCCTCCACTTT,CASSQDPQDLYNSPLHF
NA,TRBJ1-5,TRBV6-5,NA,TGTGCCAGCAGAACGGACAGTAGCAATCAGCCCCAGCATTTT,CASRTDSSNQPQHF
TRBD1,TRBJ2-7,TRBV5-4,NA,TGTGCCAGCAGCCCCGGTAGTAGGACAGGCTACGAGCAGTACTTC,CASSPGSRTGYEQYF
TRBD2,TRBJ2-1,TRBV7-6,NA,TGTGCCAGCAGCGCCCCGTCCGGGGGGGCGGTAAATGAGCAGTTCTTC,CASSAPSGGAVNEQFF
TRBD1,TRBJ2-7,TRBV2,NA,TGTGCCAGCAAACGAGCCCCGGGACAGAACTACGAGCAGTACTTC,CASKRAPGQNYEQYF
NA,TRBJ2-3,TRBV5-1,NA,TGCGCCAGCCGCGCTAGCGACTATACGCAGTATTTT,CASRASDYTQYF
TRBD1,TRBJ2-3,TRBV18,NA,TGTGCCAGCTCACCCCCGGGACAGGGCGCAGATACGCAGTATTTT,CASSPPGQGADTQYF
NA,TRBJ1-1,TRBV5-1,few,TGCGCCAGCAGCTTGGGCCCTACAGGGATCACTGAAGCTTTCTTT,CASSLGPTGITEAFF
TRBD1,TRBJ2-5,TRBV7-2,NA,TGTGCCAGCAGCTTACCTAGGGGGCCCCGAGAGACCCAGTACTTC,CASSLPRGPRETQYF
TRBD1,TRBJ1-3,TRBV11-2,NA,TGTGCCAGCAGATCCACAGGGGGCGCATTTGGAAACACCATATATTTT,CASRSTGGAFGNTIYF
TRBD1,TRBJ1-6,TRBV2,NA,TGTGCCACCAGACAGGGTAGTTATTCACCCCTCCACTTT,CATRQGSYSPLHF
TRBD2,TRBJ2-3,TRBV9,NA,TGTGCCAGCAGCGCGGGGGGTAATAGGATCCCAGATACGCAGTATTTT,CASSAGGNRIPDTQYF
NA,TRBJ2-5,TRBV5-1,NA,TGCGCCAGCAGCTATGGGACATCTCAAGAGACCCAGTACTTC,CASSYGTSQETQYF
NA,TRBJ2-7,TRBV4-1,NA,TGCGCCAGCAGCCAAGGGGTTGCGGTAAGCTCCTACGAGCAGTACTTC,CASSQGVAVSSYEQYF
NA,TRBJ1-5,TRBV6-6,NA,TGTGCCAGCAGTTTGTCCCTCAGGGAAGCCCCTCAGCATTTT,CASSLSLREAPQHF
NA,TRBJ2-2,TRBV7-2,NA,TGTGCCAGCAGCCCCTGGGCCGACCCCACCGGGGAGCTGTTTTTT,CASSPWADPTGELFF
TRBD2,TRBJ2-3,TRBV28,NA,TGTGCCAGCAGTAAGAGGGCGGGAGGGCTCGCAGATACGCAGTATTTT,CASSKRAGGLADTQYF
TRBD2,TRBJ2-7,TRBV6-5,NA,TGTGCCAGCAGTTACTCCTACGGGACTAGCTTCTCCGAGCAGTACTTC,CASSYSYGTSFSEQYF
TRBD2,TRBJ2-7,TRBV7-9,NA,TGTGCCAGCAGCTGGGTAGCGGGAGCAGGGGAGCAGTACTTC,CASSWVAGAGEQYF
TRBD2,TRBJ2-7,TRBV7-9,NA,TGTTCCAGCAGCCGGGACTATCGCGAGCAGTACTTC,CSSSRDYREQYF
NA,TRBJ2-1,TRBV5-1,NA,TGCGCCAGCAGCTTGGCCACGGGTACTAATGAGCAGTTCTTC,CASSLATGTNEQFF
TRBD1,TRBJ1-5,TRBV7-3,NA,TGTGCCAGCAGCCGGGACAGGGGGGAGCCCCAGCATTTT,CASSRDRGEPQHF
TRBD1,TRBJ2-7,TRBV6-5,NA,TGTGCCAGCAGGGAGACAGGGTCCGACGAGCAGTACTTC,CASRETGSDEQYF
NA,TRBJ1-2,TRBV11-3,once,TGTGCCAGCAGCCGACAGGAGGACTATGGCTACACCTTC,CASSRQEDYGYTF
TRBD2,TRBJ2-5,TRBV5-1,NA,TGCGCCAGCAGCTTGGTGTCAGGGAGGGGAGAGACCCAGTACTTC,CASSLVSGRGETQYF